In its sample, the clone carrying this TCR beta chain was seen many times. A library of TCRbeta sequences, prepared with unique molecular identifiers, was generated. TCRdb called the PCR reads again in MiXCR, with one record for every CDR3 protein. This table has approximately 100,000 distinct CDR3 sequences, 12% appearing once. V lost 0 bases and J 0 bases, leaving 21 bases between the germline ends. This CDR3 spans 18 amino acids. The germline CDR1 and CDR2 sequences are DFQATT and SNEGSKA (reference sequence). This sample was included in a study of T-cell reconstitution after alpha-beta-depleted transplantation in children.

This rearrangement joins TRBV20-1 to TRBJ2-7, with D unclear. This TCR came from a human donor who donated a stem cell graft to a child with inherited bone marrow failure. The sample was PBMCs from the stem cell graft donor, taken from the stem cell graft. As DNA, the CDR3 is TGCAGTGCTAGAGAGTCCCCTGTCCCCGTCGGACGCTCCTACGAGCAGTACTTC. This gives the protein CSARESPVPVGRSYEQYF.